The 25 T cell receptor beta chains reported below all come from one sample, sequenced in a study of Ad26.COV2.S vaccination and SARS-CoV-2 variants. The repertoire was sequenced with immunoSEQ multiplex PCR; TCRdb's copy has only in-frame clones and lacks some. This table holds about 180,000 clones, around 90% found once. Specimen: peripheral blood, collected after recovery from COVID-19. The receptors originated from a human donor who had recovered from COVID-19.

V usage is TRBV5-6 and J usage is TRBJ2-1, with D tentatively TRBD2 (5 bases). The germline gives CDR1 SGHDT, CDR2 YYEEEE. Between the trimmed V and J ends, which lost 1 base and 1 base, there was a span of 15 bases. This CDR3 is built from 17 residues. DNA for the CDR3: TGTGCCAGCAGCTTGTTTCAATCCGGGATTTCCTACAATGAGCAGTTCTTC. As protein: CASSLFQSGISYNEQFF.

The chain combines TRBV7-8 with TRBJ1-2, with no clear D. CDR1 is SGHVS, CDR2 FQNEAQ, per germline. The germline V and J ends were trimmed by 0 bases and 4 bases, with 12 bases remaining between them. The CDR3 runs 15 residues. CDR3 coding DNA: TGTGCCAGCAGCTTAGCGGCTATGGCACTCTATGGCTACACCTTC. Translating gives CASSLAAMALYGYTF.

The rearrangement joins TRBV19 to TRBJ2-3, with 8 bases lining up with TRBD2. V dropped 8 bases and J dropped 2; count of bases not matched to a gene: 15. CDR1 and CDR2 from the germline V gene are LNHDA and SQIVND (reference sequence). The CDR3 length is 17 residues. This CDR3 reads CASANTPGTRPTDTQYF. The DNA for the CDR3 is TGTGCCAGTGCCAATACCCCCGGGACTAGGCCCACAGATACGCAGTATTTT. The full variable domain, with the rest looked up from reference TRBV19 and TRBJ2-3, is DGGITQSPKYLFRKEGQNVTLSCEQNLNHDAMYWYRQDPGQGLRLIYYSQIVNDFQKGDIAEGYSVSREKKESFPLTVTSAQKNPTAFYLCASANTPGTRPTDTQYFGPGTRLTVL.

The chain links TRBV24-1 to TRBJ2-5; the D is unclear. The germline V gene encodes CDR1 KGHDR and CDR2 SFDVKD. The CDR3 has 13 residues. With 0 bases removed from V and 4 bases from J, the gap between germline ends came to 5 bases. This chain's CDR3 is CATSDLGRETQYF. DNA of the CDR3: TGTGCCACCAGTGATTTGGGGCGAGAGACCCAGTACTTC.

The chain links TRBV12-3 or TRBV12-4 to TRBJ2-1; no clear D gene. This CDR3 has 13 amino acids. V was clipped by 1 base and J by 11 bases, with 12 bases between them. As DNA, the CDR3 is TGTGCCAGCAGTTTAGGAGTGGGGAATCAGCAGTTCTTC. Translation gives CASSLGVGNQQFF.

The chain carries TRBV6-5 and TRBJ2-3; 7 bases line up with TRBD2. Germline-derived CDR1 and CDR2 are MNHEY and SVGAGI. CDR3 length: 16 amino acids. V lost 1 base to trimming and J lost 1 base; unmatched junction nucleotides: 5. CDR3 DNA sequence: TGTGCCAGCAGTTACTTTGGTGGGAGGGGCACAGATACGCAGTATTTT. It specifies CASSYFGGRGTDTQYF.

The chain employs TRBV5-8 and TRBJ1-2, with 7 bases matching TRBD1. Germline trimming cut 4 bases from V and 5 bases from J; bases unmatched to any gene: 8. The CDR3 extends over 14 amino acids. Germline CDR1 reads SGHTS; CDR2 reads YDEGEE. The CDR3 region is CASSRWTGTYGYTF. The DNA of the CDR3 is TGTGCCAGCAGCAGATGGACAGGCACTTATGGCTACACCTTC. Together with reference TRBV5-8 and TRBJ1-2, the CDR3 gives the full variable domain: EAGVTQSPTHLIKTRGQQATLRCSPISGHTSVYWYQQALGLGLQFLLWYDEGEERNRGNFPPRFSGRQFPNYSSELNVNALELEDSALYLCASSRWTGTYGYTFGSGTRLTVV.

This chain links TRBV7-6 with TRBJ2-1, with TRBD2 matching over 7 bases. The germline gives CDR1 SGHVS, CDR2 FNYEAQ. After removal of 2 bases from V and 4 bases from J, the junction contained 11 bases not matched to a gene. This CDR3 spans 17 amino acids. For the CDR3, the DNA is TGTGCCAGCAGCTTATCCACTAGCGCCCCCCAATACAATGAGCAGTTCTTC. This codes for CASSLSTSAPQYNEQFF.

The chain employs TRBV11-3 and TRBJ2-1, with D tentatively TRBD1 or TRBD2 (6 bases each). Trimming shortened V by 1 base and J by 9 bases, and 10 bases separated the two germline ends. This CDR3 has 13 residues. The germline V gene encodes CDR1 SGHNT and CDR2 YENEEA. In DNA, the CDR3 is TGTGCCAGCAGCTTAGCGGGGGCAGGTGAGCAGTTCTTC. Residues: CASSLAGAGEQFF.

The V gene is TRBV30, the J gene TRBJ2-3; D uncertain. CDR3 length: 13 amino acids. Per the germline V gene, CDR1 is GTSNPN and CDR2 is SVGIG (reference sequence). Trimming removed 1 base at V and 6 bases at J, with 11 bases between. CDR3 residues: CAWSGGLADTQYF. CDR3 bases: TGTGCCTGGAGTGGCGGCCTCGCGGATACGCAGTATTTT.

The rearrangement links TRBV3-1 (or the pseudogene TRBV3-2) to TRBJ2-1; 11 bases map to TRBD2. The CDR3 length is 16 residues. The germline V gene encodes CDR1 LGHDT and CDR2 YNNKEL (reference sequence). Trimming took 5 bases from V and 2 from J; bases not matched to a gene: 5. CDR3 amino acids: CASSELAGGPYNEQFF. For the CDR3, the DNA is TGTGCCAGCAGCGAGTTAGCGGGAGGGCCCTACAATGAGCAGTTCTTC.

The chain has TRBV12-3 or TRBV12-4 and TRBJ1-1; D not resolved. Trimming removed 7 bases from V and 0 bases from J, with 9 bases in between. The CDR3 length is 13 residues. CDR3 coding DNA: TGTGCCAGCAAGAAACAAATGAACACTGAAGCTTTCTTT. Encoded protein: CASKKQMNTEAFF.

The chain uses TRBV2 and TRBJ2-6, with D perhaps matching TRBD1 (6 bases). The germline gives CDR1 SNHLY, CDR2 FYNNEI. V dropped 6 bases and J dropped 2 bases, with 26 bases sitting between them. The CDR3 extends over 20 amino acids. The CDR3 is CASSLQGTPEDVAGANVLTF. CDR3 coding DNA: TGTGCCAGCAGCCTCCAGGGGACCCCTGAGGATGTTGCTGGGGCCAACGTCCTGACTTTC. The full variable domain, its missing parts supplied by reference TRBV2 and TRBJ2-6, is EPEVTQTPSHQVTQMGQEVILRCVPISNHLYFYWYRQILGQKVEFLVSFYNNEISEKSEIFDDQFSVERPDGSNFTLKIRSTKLEDSAMYFCASSLQGTPEDVAGANVLTFGAGSRLTVL.

V gene TRBV7-8 combines with J gene TRBJ1-3; no firm D call. The CDR3 is 13 amino acids. Trimming took 8 bases from V and 4 from J, leaving 12 bases between them. Germline-derived CDR1 and CDR2 are SGHVS and FQNEAQ. The CDR3, as DNA: TGTGCCAGCCCTTTCTCTAGGGGAAACACCATATATTTT. Residues: CASPFSRGNTIYF.

The rearrangement joins TRBV5-1 to TRBJ2-1; tentative D call: TRBD1 (5 bases). This CDR3 has 15 residues. Trimming stripped 4 bases from V and 0 bases from J, with 11 bases between. Germline V gene sequence: CDR1 SGHRS, CDR2 YFSETQ. CDR3 nucleotides: TGCGCCAGCAGCACAGGAACGAGCTCCTACAATGAGCAGTTCTTC. This encodes CASSTGTSSYNEQFF.

The V and J genes are TRBV6-6 and TRBJ2-2, with 13 bases aligning to TRBD2. V shed 6 bases, J shed 4 bases, and the junction held 5 bases outside the gene matches. Per germline, CDR1 MNHNY and CDR2 SVGAGI (reference sequence). This CDR3 has 16 amino acids. CDR3 nucleotides: TGTGCCAGCAGCCGCACTAGCGGGGGGGCCACCGGGGAGCTGTTTTTT. Amino acids: CASSRTSGGATGELFF.

This clone was counted a few times. This rearrangement joins TRBV7-9 to TRBJ2-2; TRBD2 matches 14 bases. The V gene's germline CDR1 is SEHNR and CDR2 FQNEAQ (reference sequence). There are 18 residues in the CDR3. Trimming removed 6 bases from V and 0 bases from J; junction bases left unmatched: 6. Written as DNA, the CDR3 is TGTGCCAGCAGTGACCCGGGACTAGCGGGGGCGAACACCGGGGAGCTGTTTTTT. This translates into CASSDPGLAGANTGELFF.

V and J are TRBV5-1 and TRBJ2-1, with D tentatively TRBD2 (6 bases). V lost 3 bases and J 7 bases, leaving 20 bases between the germline ends. Germline-derived CDR1 and CDR2 are SGHRS and YFSETQ. The CDR3 spans 16 residues. The CDR3 loop is CASSSMPGLAINEQFF. DNA for the CDR3: TGCGCCAGCAGCTCTATGCCGGGACTGGCGATTAATGAGCAGTTCTTC. The variable domain in full, completed from reference TRBV5-1 and TRBJ2-1, reads KAGVTQTPRYLIKTRGQQVTLSCSPISGHRSVSWYQQTPGQGLQFLFEYFSETQRNKGNFPGRFSGRQFSNSRSEMNVSTLELGDSALYLCASSSMPGLAINEQFFGPGTRLTVL.

This chain connects TRBV7-9 to TRBJ2-7; D tentatively fits TRBD1 or TRBD2 (7 bases each). Germline values: CDR1 SEHNR, CDR2 FQNEAQ (reference sequence). The V end was cut by 5 bases, the J end by 4 bases, with 12 bases between. The CDR3 sequence is 13 residues long. Here the CDR3 reads CASSQGGPYEQYF. CDR3 bases: TGTGCCAGCAGCCAGGGGGGGCCTTACGAGCAGTACTTC.

This chain links TRBV7-8 with TRBJ2-1; D ambiguous. Looked up from germline, CDR1 is SGHVS and CDR2 is FQNEAQ. V lost 1 base to trimming and J lost 1 base, with 5 bases between them. The CDR3 runs 14 residues. CDR3 DNA sequence: TGTGCCAGCAGCTTAGTTGTGTCCTACAATGAGCAGTTCTTC. This codes for CASSLVVSYNEQFF.

The chain employs TRBV6-4 and TRBJ1-1; D gene unclear. The V gene lost 3 bases and the J gene lost 5 bases, with 16 bases spanning the gap. Germline V lookup: CDR1 MRHNA, CDR2 SNTAGT. CDR3 length equals 15 residues. CDR3 protein: CASSENLGRRTEAFF. The CDR3 DNA sequence: TGTGCCAGCAGTGAGAACCTGGGAAGGAGAACTGAAGCTTTCTTT.

J is TRBJ1-6 and V is TRBV5-6; the D gene is possibly TRBD1 (6 bases). The CDR3 contains 16 residues. From germline, CDR1 is SGHDT and CDR2 YYEEEE. The V end was cut by 4 bases, the J end by 9 bases, with 20 bases between. The CDR3 bases are TGTGCCAGCAGCCCCTCCCCCAGCAGGGGTACTTCACCCCTCCACTTT. Protein product: CASSPSPSRGTSPLHF.

J is TRBJ2-7 and V is TRBV7-3, with D perhaps matching TRBD1 or TRBD2 (5 bases each). V lost 5 bases and J lost 5, with 16 bases in between. This CDR3 is 14 amino acids long. CDR1 is SGHTA and CDR2 is FQGTGA in the germline V gene. The CDR3 spells CASSRDGASNEQYF. The CDR3, as DNA: TGTGCCAGCAGCCGGGACGGGGCCTCGAACGAGCAGTACTTC.

The V call is TRBV10-3, the J call TRBJ1-1; 7 bases match TRBD1. V was pared by 2 bases and J by 1 base, with 4 bases of the junction left unmatched. CDR3 length: 15 residues. Germline V lookup: CDR1 ENHRY, CDR2 SYGVKD. CDR3 residues: CAISEAGTANTEAFF. CDR3 DNA sequence: TGTGCCATCAGTGAGGCCGGGACAGCGAACACTGAAGCTTTCTTT.

The chain is built from TRBV30 and TRBJ1-2; D is uncertain. The CDR3 has 12 amino acids. V was cut by 5 bases and J by 8 bases, with 15 bases left in between. Germline lookup yields CDR1 GTSNPN and CDR2 SVGIG (reference sequence). Here the CDR3 reads CAWSTASWGYTF. The CDR3 DNA is TGTGCCTGGTCTACAGCTTCTTGGGGCTACACCTTC.